Described below is a single T cell receptor beta chain sequence and its context. The sample originates from a study of blood T cell repertoires in COVID-19. Study-wide context: Acute-phase and convalescent COVID-19 samples originated in the United States, Italy and Spain.

Per the authors' pipeline: Reference gene primer amplification gave estimated nucleated cell counts. Clones were read by immunoSEQ multiplex PCR, and TCRdb kept only the in-frame ones, dropping some. V, J and clone size are those of that table, while D and trimming were read from the DNA. The repertoire holds 150,000 to 200,000 clones, about 85% seen once, with about 2.1% in the top ten. The V gene's germline CDR1 is MNHEY and CDR2 SVGAGI. This CDR3 has 14 residues. Between the trimmed V and J ends, which lost 5 bases and 1 base, there was a span of 12 bases. The chain couples TRBV6-5 to TRBJ2-7; no clear D gene. Sequencing input: peripheral blood. This clonotype was obtained from a man between 70 and 80 years old with active or convalescent COVID-19. Here the CDR3 reads CASSPHNPSYEQYF. The CDR3 nucleotides read TGTGCCAGCAGTCCCCACAACCCGTCCTACGAGCAGTACTTC.